This entry lists 9 T cell receptor beta chains sequenced from one sample in a study of early T cells in non-severe SARS-CoV-2 infection. Using its own MiXCR run on the 5' RACE reads, TCRdb lists one record per CDR3 protein. The table shows about 59,000 distinct CDR3 sequences, with around 14% occurring only once. The sample consisted of whole blood, taken at baseline. Source of these receptors: an adult who was a healthcare worker with PCR-confirmed SARS-CoV-2 infection or an uninfected control (not recorded which).

This sequence joins TRBV7-6 and TRBJ2-5; tentatively, D is TRBD2 (5 bases). This CDR3 contains 14 residues. V was clipped by 4 bases and J by 5 bases, with 14 bases between them. The germline gives CDR1 SGHVS, CDR2 FNYEAQ. CDR3 coding DNA: TGTGCCAGCAGCTCAGGACTGATGATGGAGACCCAGTACTTC. Translating gives CASSSGLMMETQYF.

This clonotype has more than one count but fewer than ten. The chain recombines TRBV5-1 with TRBJ1-4; TRBD1 aligns across 11 bases. Trimming took 3 bases from V and 7 from J; bases not matched to a gene: 8. CDR3 length: 16 amino acids. CDR1 SGHRS and CDR2 YFSETQ come from the germline V gene. CDR3 nucleotide sequence: TGCGCCAGCAGCTCAGGCCGGGGACAGGGGGTTGAAAAACTGTTTTTT. Its translation is CASSSGRGQGVEKLFF.

This clonotype came up many times. V gene TRBV11-2 combines with J gene TRBJ2-3, with a weak D call TRBD1 (5 bases). The germline V gene encodes CDR1 SGHAT and CDR2 FQNNGV. V lost 0 bases, J lost 4 bases, and 11 bases lay in between. The CDR3 runs 15 residues. The CDR3 DNA follows: TGTGCCAGCAGCTTAGAAGGACCCAGGGCAGATACGCAGTATTTT. Translation: CASSLEGPRADTQYF.

This chain joins TRBV2 and TRBJ2-1; D may be TRBD2 (6 bases). CDR1 is SNHLY, CDR2 FYNNEI, per germline. CDR3 length equals 13 residues. Trimming pared 11 bases from V and 6 bases from J, leaving 17 bases between. CDR3 in amino acids: CAGTRGFPNEQFF. DNA of the CDR3: TGTGCCGGGACCCGGGGGTTCCCCAATGAGCAGTTCTTC.

This clonotype was recorded a few times. The chain joins TRBV12-3 or TRBV12-4 to TRBJ1-4, with 7 bases aligning to TRBD1. The length of the CDR3 is 16 residues. The V and J ends lost 4 bases and 0 bases, in that order; junction bases with no gene match: 5. CDR3 region: CASSYRQGPTNEKLFF. In DNA, the CDR3 is TGTGCCAGCAGTTACCGACAGGGTCCAACTAATGAAAAACTGTTTTTT.

The J gene is TRBJ2-6, the V gene TRBV5-1; 7 bases are shared with TRBD2. Germline-derived CDR1 and CDR2 are SGHRS and YFSETQ. The CDR3 runs to 17 residues. V was clipped by 0 bases and J by 0 bases; unmatched bases: 3. The CDR3 bases are TGCGCCAGCAGCTTGGAGCGGGGTAGCTCTGGGGCCAACGTCCTGACTTTC. Protein sequence: CASSLERGSSGANVLTF.

The V and J genes are TRBV7-2 and TRBJ2-3; 12 positions agree with TRBD2. Germline V gives CDR1 SGHTA, CDR2 FQGNSA. The V gene end was trimmed by 0 bases and the J gene end by 0 bases; junction bases not matched to a gene: 7. The CDR3 has 19 residues. CDR3 residues: CASSLAQGTSGSSTDTQYF. The CDR3 nucleotides are TGTGCCAGCAGCTTAGCGCAGGGGACTAGCGGGTCTAGCACAGATACGCAGTATTTT.

The sample holds many counts of this clonotype. The rearrangement joins TRBV6-6 to TRBJ2-2, with D tentatively TRBD2 (6 bases). CDR1 is MNHNY, CDR2 SVGAGI, per germline (reference sequence). Trimming shortened V by 6 bases and J by 5 bases, and 10 bases separated the two germline ends. This CDR3 is 13 amino acids long. The CDR3 loop reads CASSHGGTGELFF. CDR3 nucleotides: TGTGCCAGCAGCCACGGGGGTACCGGGGAGCTGTTTTTT.

This clonotype showed up just a few times. This chain uses TRBV6-1 with TRBJ2-7, with 7 nucleotides matching TRBD1. CDR1 is MNHNS, CDR2 SASEGT, per germline. CDR3 length: 13 amino acids. V shed 6 bases, J shed 0 bases, and the junction held 2 bases outside the gene matches. The CDR3 here is CASRGTASYEQYF. The CDR3 nucleotides read TGTGCCAGCAGGGGGACAGCCTCCTACGAGCAGTACTTC.